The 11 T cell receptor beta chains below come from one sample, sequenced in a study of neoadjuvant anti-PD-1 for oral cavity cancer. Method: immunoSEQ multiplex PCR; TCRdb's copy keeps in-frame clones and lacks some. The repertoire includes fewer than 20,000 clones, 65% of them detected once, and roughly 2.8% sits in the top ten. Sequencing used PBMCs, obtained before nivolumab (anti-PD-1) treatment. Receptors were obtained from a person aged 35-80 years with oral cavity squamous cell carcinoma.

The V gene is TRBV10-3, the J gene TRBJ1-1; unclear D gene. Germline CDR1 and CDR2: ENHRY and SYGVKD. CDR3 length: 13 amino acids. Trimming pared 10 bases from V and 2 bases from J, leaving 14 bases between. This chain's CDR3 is CATALSVNTEAFF. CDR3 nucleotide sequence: TGTGCCACCGCACTTTCGGTCAACACTGAAGCTTTCTTT.

In DNA, the CDR3 is TGTGCCAGCGGGCAGGGGACTGAAGCTTTCTTT. Protein: CASGQGTEAFF. The chain couples TRBV6-6 to TRBJ1-1, with D possibly matching TRBD1 (6 bases). CDR1 is MNHNY, CDR2 SVGAGI, per germline (reference sequence). CDR3 length: 11 amino acids. V was pared by 8 bases and J by 5 bases, with 9 bases between.

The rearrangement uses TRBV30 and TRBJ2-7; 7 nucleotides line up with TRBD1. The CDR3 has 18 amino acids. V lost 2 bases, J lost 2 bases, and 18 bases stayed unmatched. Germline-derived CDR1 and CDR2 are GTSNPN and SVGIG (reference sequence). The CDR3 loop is CAWSRFRLAGTVPYEQYF. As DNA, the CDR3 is TGTGCCTGGAGTCGTTTTCGGCTAGCCGGGACAGTTCCCTACGAGCAGTACTTC.

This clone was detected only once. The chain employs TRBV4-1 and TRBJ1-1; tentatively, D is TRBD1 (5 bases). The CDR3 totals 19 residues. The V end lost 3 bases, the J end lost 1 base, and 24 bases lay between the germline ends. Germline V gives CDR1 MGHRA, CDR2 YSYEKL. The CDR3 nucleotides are TGCGCCAGCAGCCAGGGGGGAATGGTCCCAGGGCAGGAGAACACTGAAGCTTTCTTT. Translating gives CASSQGGMVPGQENTEAFF.

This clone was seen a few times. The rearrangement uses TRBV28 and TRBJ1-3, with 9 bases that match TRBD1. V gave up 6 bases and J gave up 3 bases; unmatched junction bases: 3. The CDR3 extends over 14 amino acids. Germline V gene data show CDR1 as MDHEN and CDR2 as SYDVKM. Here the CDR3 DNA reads TGTGCCAGCAGGGGACAGGGAAGTGGAAACACCATATATTTT. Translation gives CASRGQGSGNTIYF.

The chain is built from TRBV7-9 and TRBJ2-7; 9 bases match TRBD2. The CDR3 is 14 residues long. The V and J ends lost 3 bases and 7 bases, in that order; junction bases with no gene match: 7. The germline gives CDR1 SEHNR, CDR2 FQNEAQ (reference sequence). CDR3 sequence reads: CASSFGGRAQEQYF. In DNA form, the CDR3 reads TGTGCCAGCAGCTTCGGCGGGAGGGCCCAAGAGCAGTACTTC.

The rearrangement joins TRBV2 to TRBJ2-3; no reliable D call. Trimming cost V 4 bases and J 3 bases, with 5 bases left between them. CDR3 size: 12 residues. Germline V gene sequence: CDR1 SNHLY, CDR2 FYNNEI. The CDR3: CASSAWTDTQYF. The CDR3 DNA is TGTGCCAGCAGTGCCTGGACAGATACGCAGTATTTT. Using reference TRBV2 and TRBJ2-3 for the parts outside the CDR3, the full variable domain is EPEVTQTPSHQVTQMGQEVILRCVPISNHLYFYWYRQILGQKVEFLVSFYNNEISEKSEIFDDQFSVERPDGSNFTLKIRSTKLEDSAMYFCASSAWTDTQYFGPGTRLTVL.

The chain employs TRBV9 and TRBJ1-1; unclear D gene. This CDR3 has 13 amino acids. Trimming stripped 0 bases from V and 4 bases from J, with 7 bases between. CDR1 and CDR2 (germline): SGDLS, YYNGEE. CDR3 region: CASSVEKGTEAFF. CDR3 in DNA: TGTGCCAGCAGCGTAGAAAAGGGCACTGAAGCTTTCTTT.

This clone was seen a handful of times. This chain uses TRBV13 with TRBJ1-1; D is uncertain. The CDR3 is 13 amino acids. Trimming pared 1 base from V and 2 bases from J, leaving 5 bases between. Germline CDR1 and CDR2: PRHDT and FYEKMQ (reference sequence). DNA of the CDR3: TGTGCCAGCAGCTTAGCAGAAAACACTGAAGCTTTCTTT. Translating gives CASSLAENTEAFF.

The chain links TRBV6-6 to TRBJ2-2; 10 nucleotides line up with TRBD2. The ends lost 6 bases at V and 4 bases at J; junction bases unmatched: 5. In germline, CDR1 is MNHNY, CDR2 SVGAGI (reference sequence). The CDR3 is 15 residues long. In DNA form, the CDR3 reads TGTGCCAGCAGCTCCCTAGCGGGAGTCACCGGGGAGCTGTTTTTT. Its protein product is CASSSLAGVTGELFF.

The CDR3 loop reads CASSTGYGYTF. As DNA, the CDR3 is TGTGCCTCCTCGACAGGCTATGGCTACACCTTC. The chain has TRBV30 and TRBJ1-2, with TRBD1 as a possible D gene (6 bases). V was cut by 7 bases and J by 4 bases, with 10 bases left in between. From germline, CDR1 is GTSNPN and CDR2 SVGIG (reference sequence). This CDR3 is 11 amino acids long.